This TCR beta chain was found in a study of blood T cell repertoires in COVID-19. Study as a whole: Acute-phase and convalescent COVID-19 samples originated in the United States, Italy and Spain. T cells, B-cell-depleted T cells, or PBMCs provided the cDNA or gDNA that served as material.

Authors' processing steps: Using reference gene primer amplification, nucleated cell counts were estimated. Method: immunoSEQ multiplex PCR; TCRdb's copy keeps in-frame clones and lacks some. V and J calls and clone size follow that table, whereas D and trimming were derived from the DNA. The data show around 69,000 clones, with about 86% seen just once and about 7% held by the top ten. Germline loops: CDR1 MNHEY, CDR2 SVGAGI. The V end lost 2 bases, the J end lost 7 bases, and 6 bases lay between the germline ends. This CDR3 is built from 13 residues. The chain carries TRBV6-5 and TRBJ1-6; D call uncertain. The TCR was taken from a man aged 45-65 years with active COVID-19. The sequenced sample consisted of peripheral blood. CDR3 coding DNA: TGTGCCAGCAGTTACACCCGGAATTCACCCCTCCACTTT. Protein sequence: CASSYTRNSPLHF.